Listed below are T cell receptor beta chains from one sample, sequenced in a study of CD8 T cells in Susac syndrome. TCRdb ran MiXCR on the immunoSEQ multiplex PCR reads and lists one entry per CDR3 protein. The table records roughly 200,000 distinct CDR3 sequences, 85% to 95% of them present only once. The sample was CD4+ T cells from PBMCs. The source is a human donor with multiple sclerosis. CDR3s include the opening cysteine and the closing phenylalanine or tryptophan. Fields, in order: clone size, CDR3 length, V gene, J gene, D gene, CDR3 protein, CDR3 DNA. D genes are given only for firm matches. A clone size is listed for some rows: how often the clone was seen (once, few, many), or a class if it is expanded.

clone size: .
CDR3 length: 14
V gene: TRBV30
J gene: TRBJ1-5
D gene: TRBD1
CDR3 protein: CAWSGTGHNQPQHF
CDR3 DNA: TGTGCCTGGAGTGGGACAGGACATAATCAGCCCCAGCATTTT

clone size: .
CDR3 length: 15
V gene: TRBV19
J gene: TRBJ2-3
D gene: .
CDR3 protein: CASTGGATRGDTQYF
CDR3 DNA: TGTGCCAGTACCGGTGGGGCTACCCGCGGGGATACGCAGTATTTT

clone size: .
CDR3 length: 12
V gene: TRBV20-1
J gene: TRBJ1-5
D gene: .
CDR3 protein: CSARDGDQPQHF
CDR3 DNA: TGCAGTGCTAGAGACGGGGATCAGCCCCAGCATTTT

clone size: .
CDR3 length: 11
V gene: TRBV27
J gene: TRBJ2-7
D gene: .
CDR3 protein: CATVRYGEQYF
CDR3 DNA: TGTGCCACCGTCCGATACGGGGAGCAGTACTTC

clone size: once
CDR3 length: 15
V gene: TRBV11-2
J gene: TRBJ2-5
D gene: .
CDR3 protein: CASSFRTPGEETQYF
CDR3 DNA: TGTGCCAGCAGCTTCCGAACCCCGGGGGAAGAGACCCAGTACTTC

clone size: .
CDR3 length: 11
V gene: TRBV29-1
J gene: TRBJ2-1
D gene: .
CDR3 protein: CSVKGYDEQFF
CDR3 DNA: TGCAGCGTTAAGGGTTACGATGAGCAGTTCTTC

clone size: .
CDR3 length: 14
V gene: TRBV5-1
J gene: TRBJ2-5
D gene: .
CDR3 protein: CASSFFSSQETQYF
CDR3 DNA: TGCGCCAGCAGCTTTTTTAGCAGTCAAGAGACCCAGTACTTC

clone size: .
CDR3 length: 14
V gene: TRBV15
J gene: TRBJ2-5
D gene: .
CDR3 protein: CATSSQRQDETQYF
CDR3 DNA: TGTGCCACCAGCTCCCAAAGGCAGGACGAGACCCAGTACTTC

clone size: .
CDR3 length: 15
V gene: TRBV2
J gene: TRBJ2-3
D gene: .
CDR3 protein: CASSRQTIRTDTQYF
CDR3 DNA: TGTGCCAGCAGTCGACAAACTATTCGCACAGATACGCAGTATTTT

clone size: .
CDR3 length: 12
V gene: TRBV12-3/TRBV12-4
J gene: TRBJ1-2
D gene: .
CDR3 protein: CASSLEGWGYTF
CDR3 DNA: TGTGCCAGCAGTTTGGAGGGTTGGGGCTACACCTTC

clone size: .
CDR3 length: 14
V gene: TRBV29-1
J gene: TRBJ1-1
D gene: TRBD1
CDR3 protein: CSVDPGGIVTEAFF
CDR3 DNA: TGCAGCGTTGACCCAGGGGGAATCGTAACTGAAGCTTTCTTT

clone size: .
CDR3 length: 15
V gene: TRBV12-3/TRBV12-4
J gene: TRBJ2-1
D gene: TRBD2
CDR3 protein: CASSPLIAGENEQFF
CDR3 DNA: TGTGCCAGCAGTCCCTTAATAGCGGGGGAGAATGAGCAGTTCTTC

clone size: .
CDR3 length: 17
V gene: TRBV4-2
J gene: TRBJ2-3
D gene: TRBD2
CDR3 protein: CASSQAGTSVTTDTQYF
CDR3 DNA: TGTGCCAGCAGCCAGGCCGGGACTAGCGTTACCACAGATACGCAGTATTTT

clone size: .
CDR3 length: 12
V gene: TRBV29-1
J gene: TRBJ2-5
D gene: .
CDR3 protein: CSVRQYQETQYF
CDR3 DNA: TGCAGCGTTCGACAGTACCAAGAGACCCAGTACTTC

clone size: once
CDR3 length: 15
V gene: TRBV12-3/TRBV12-4
J gene: TRBJ1-5
D gene: .
CDR3 protein: CASRLAGKSNQPQHF
CDR3 DNA: TGTGCCAGCCGGCTAGCAGGGAAGAGCAATCAGCCCCAGCATTTT

clone size: .
CDR3 length: 12
V gene: TRBV10-3
J gene: TRBJ2-1
D gene: .
CDR3 protein: CAISPGRGEQFF
CDR3 DNA: TGTGCCATCAGTCCAGGGCGGGGTGAGCAGTTCTTC

clone size: .
CDR3 length: 13
V gene: TRBV18
J gene: TRBJ1-2
D gene: .
CDR3 protein: CASSPGQLRAAFF
CDR3 DNA: TGTGCCAGCTCACCAGGGCAGTTGCGAGCCGCCTTCTTC

clone size: .
CDR3 length: 12
V gene: TRBV7-2
J gene: TRBJ2-3
D gene: .
CDR3 protein: CASSSIGDTQYF
CDR3 DNA: TGTGCCAGCAGCTCGATCGGGGATACGCAGTATTTT

clone size: .
CDR3 length: 15
V gene: TRBV20-1
J gene: TRBJ2-2
D gene: .
CDR3 protein: CSAFTGTANTGELFF
CDR3 DNA: TGCAGTGCTTTCACCGGGACGGCGAACACCGGGGAGCTGTTTTTT

clone size: .
CDR3 length: 16
V gene: TRBV14
J gene: TRBJ2-7
D gene: .
CDR3 protein: CASSQELGALGYEQYF
CDR3 DNA: TGTGCCAGCAGCCAAGAGTTAGGGGCTTTGGGATACGAGCAGTACTTC

clone size: .
CDR3 length: 15
V gene: TRBV7-2
J gene: TRBJ1-1
D gene: TRBD1
CDR3 protein: CASSGKTGIGTEAFF
CDR3 DNA: TGTGCCAGCAGCGGAAAGACAGGGATCGGCACTGAAGCTTTCTTT

clone size: .
CDR3 length: 13
V gene: TRBV5-6
J gene: TRBJ1-2
D gene: .
CDR3 protein: CASSLAEGEGYTF
CDR3 DNA: TGTGCCAGCAGCTTGGCCGAGGGAGAGGGCTACACCTTC

clone size: once
CDR3 length: 15
V gene: TRBV20-1
J gene: TRBJ1-5
D gene: .
CDR3 protein: CSARKTGGSNQPQHF
CDR3 DNA: TGCAGTGCTAGAAAGACGGGGGGAAGCAATCAGCCCCAGCATTTT

clone size: once
CDR3 length: 15
V gene: TRBV11-2
J gene: TRBJ2-4
D gene: .
CDR3 protein: CASSLEWWAKNIQYF
CDR3 DNA: TGTGCCAGCAGCTTAGAGTGGTGGGCCAAAAACATTCAGTACTTC

clone size: once
CDR3 length: 11
V gene: TRBV19
J gene: TRBJ2-2
D gene: .
CDR3 protein: CASGWTGELFF
CDR3 DNA: TGTGCCAGTGGCTGGACAGGGGAGCTGTTTTTT

clone size: .
CDR3 length: 15
V gene: TRBV5-1
J gene: TRBJ2-5
D gene: .
CDR3 protein: CASSLALKQRETQYF
CDR3 DNA: TGCGCCAGCAGCTTGGCACTCAAACAACGAGAGACCCAGTACTTC

clone size: .
CDR3 length: 14
V gene: TRBV4-1
J gene: TRBJ1-5
D gene: .
CDR3 protein: CASSQDLRPQPQHF
CDR3 DNA: TGCGCCAGCAGCCAAGATCTGAGGCCACAGCCCCAGCATTTT

clone size: .
CDR3 length: 15
V gene: TRBV11-2
J gene: TRBJ1-2
D gene: .
CDR3 protein: CASSLDLGRRYGYTF
CDR3 DNA: TGTGCCAGCAGCTTAGATCTCGGACGGCGATATGGCTACACCTTC

clone size: .
CDR3 length: 15
V gene: TRBV6-6
J gene: TRBJ2-3
D gene: TRBD2
CDR3 protein: CASSLAGGRADTQYF
CDR3 DNA: TGTGCCAGCAGCCTAGCGGGGGGCCGGGCAGATACGCAGTATTTT

clone size: .
CDR3 length: 15
V gene: TRBV10-3
J gene: TRBJ2-1
D gene: .
CDR3 protein: CACRLAPDSRNEQFF
CDR3 DNA: TGTGCCTGCCGACTCGCCCCGGACAGTCGTAATGAGCAGTTCTTC

clone size: few
CDR3 length: 12
V gene: TRBV3-1
J gene: TRBJ1-2
D gene: .
CDR3 protein: CASSQGQNGYTF
CDR3 DNA: TGTGCCAGCAGCCAAGGTCAGAATGGCTACACCTTC

clone size: .
CDR3 length: 19
V gene: TRBV20-1
J gene: TRBJ2-1
D gene: TRBD2
CDR3 protein: CSARSPKVLGLAGYNEQFF
CDR3 DNA: TGCAGTGCTAGATCGCCGAAGGTCTTAGGACTAGCGGGCTACAATGAGCAGTTCTTC

clone size: .
CDR3 length: 13
V gene: TRBV5-4
J gene: TRBJ2-5
D gene: .
CDR3 protein: CASSSTGQETQYF
CDR3 DNA: TGTGCCAGCAGCTCAACAGGGCAGGAGACCCAGTACTTC

clone size: .
CDR3 length: 13
V gene: TRBV29-1
J gene: TRBJ1-1
D gene: TRBD1
CDR3 protein: CSVAGTGATEAFF
CDR3 DNA: TGCAGCGTTGCTGGGACAGGGGCGACTGAAGCTTTCTTT

clone size: .
CDR3 length: 13
V gene: TRBV20-1
J gene: TRBJ1-5
D gene: .
CDR3 protein: CSARNRVEQPQHF
CDR3 DNA: TGCAGTGCGCGAAACAGGGTAGAACAGCCCCAGCATTTT

clone size: .
CDR3 length: 16
V gene: TRBV4-1
J gene: TRBJ2-1
D gene: TRBD2
CDR3 protein: CASSQGLADSYNEQFF
CDR3 DNA: TGCGCCAGCAGCCAAGGCCTAGCGGACTCCTACAATGAGCAGTTCTTC

clone size: .
CDR3 length: 14
V gene: TRBV2
J gene: TRBJ1-1
D gene: .
CDR3 protein: CAGGAVSLNTEAFF
CDR3 DNA: TGTGCCGGTGGGGCGGTTTCCCTGAACACTGAAGCTTTCTTT

clone size: .
CDR3 length: 14
V gene: TRBV9
J gene: TRBJ1-1
D gene: .
CDR3 protein: CASSVAFGTDEAFF
CDR3 DNA: TGTGCCAGCAGCGTAGCGTTCGGGACGGATGAAGCTTTCTTT

clone size: .
CDR3 length: 12
V gene: TRBV12-3/TRBV12-4
J gene: TRBJ1-2
D gene: .
CDR3 protein: CASSRENHGYTF
CDR3 DNA: TGTGCCAGCAGCCGGGAAAACCATGGCTACACCTTC

clone size: .
CDR3 length: 15
V gene: TRBV19
J gene: TRBJ1-6
D gene: .
CDR3 protein: CATREGSRLNSPLHF
CDR3 DNA: TGTGCCACCAGGGAGGGCTCTCGGTTGAATTCACCCCTCCACTTT

clone size: .
CDR3 length: 11
V gene: TRBV29-1
J gene: TRBJ2-7
D gene: .
CDR3 protein: CSVVGLYEQYF
CDR3 DNA: TGCAGCGTTGTAGGACTCTACGAGCAGTACTTC

clone size: .
CDR3 length: 17
V gene: TRBV7-9
J gene: TRBJ2-5
D gene: TRBD1
CDR3 protein: CASSFEWGTGGAETQYF
CDR3 DNA: TGTGCCAGCAGCTTCGAGTGGGGGACAGGGGGCGCGGAGACCCAGTACTTC

clone size: .
CDR3 length: 15
V gene: TRBV24-1
J gene: TRBJ2-2
D gene: .
CDR3 protein: CATRKTVGGSGELFF
CDR3 DNA: TGTGCCACCAGGAAGACAGTCGGTGGCTCCGGGGAGCTGTTTTTT

clone size: .
CDR3 length: 14
V gene: TRBV20-1
J gene: TRBJ1-1
D gene: .
CDR3 protein: CSARDRGRGTEAFF
CDR3 DNA: TGCAGTGCTAGAGATCGGGGGCGAGGAACTGAAGCTTTCTTT

clone size: .
CDR3 length: 15
V gene: TRBV12-3/TRBV12-4
J gene: TRBJ2-1
D gene: .
CDR3 protein: CASSPEGISYNEQFF
CDR3 DNA: TGTGCCAGCAGCCCCGAAGGGATCTCCTACAATGAGCAGTTCTTC

clone size: .
CDR3 length: 13
V gene: TRBV29-1
J gene: TRBJ2-1
D gene: .
CDR3 protein: CSVEDGGTEEQFF
CDR3 DNA: TGCAGCGTTGAAGATGGCGGGACGGAAGAGCAGTTCTTC

clone size: .
CDR3 length: 11
V gene: TRBV3-1
J gene: TRBJ2-7
D gene: .
CDR3 protein: CASSHASEQYF
CDR3 DNA: TGTGCCAGCAGCCATGCGTCCGAGCAGTACTTC

clone size: .
CDR3 length: 13
V gene: TRBV24-1
J gene: TRBJ2-5
D gene: .
CDR3 protein: CATSDLDGETQYF
CDR3 DNA: TGTGCCACCAGTGATTTGGACGGGGAGACCCAGTACTTC

clone size: .
CDR3 length: 14
V gene: TRBV29-1
J gene: TRBJ2-3
D gene: TRBD1
CDR3 protein: CSVGQGNSQDTQYF
CDR3 DNA: TGCAGCGTTGGACAGGGGAATTCACAGGATACGCAGTATTTT

clone size: .
CDR3 length: 15
V gene: TRBV3-1
J gene: TRBJ1-5
D gene: .
CDR3 protein: CASSAGRDINQPQHF
CDR3 DNA: TGTGCCAGCAGTGCAGGCCGGGACATCAATCAGCCCCAGCATTTT

clone size: .
CDR3 length: 16
V gene: TRBV3-1
J gene: TRBJ2-1
D gene: .
CDR3 protein: CASSRKILGLDNEQFF
CDR3 DNA: TGTGCCAGCAGCCGGAAGATACTGGGACTTGACAATGAGCAGTTCTTC

clone size: .
CDR3 length: 16
V gene: TRBV9
J gene: TRBJ2-1
D gene: TRBD2
CDR3 protein: CASSSRTSGGLDEQFF
CDR3 DNA: TGTGCCAGCAGCTCCCGGACTAGCGGGGGGTTGGATGAGCAGTTCTTC

clone size: .
CDR3 length: 14
V gene: TRBV7-8
J gene: TRBJ2-7
D gene: TRBD1
CDR3 protein: CASSADRVGGEQYF
CDR3 DNA: TGTGCCAGCAGCGCGGACAGGGTAGGAGGCGAGCAGTACTTC

clone size: once
CDR3 length: 12
V gene: TRBV3-1
J gene: TRBJ1-1
D gene: .
CDR3 protein: CASSSTGKEAFF
CDR3 DNA: TGTGCCAGCAGTTCGACAGGAAAGGAAGCTTTCTTT